The 9 T cell receptor beta chains listed next were all sequenced from one sample in a study of blood T cell repertoires in COVID-19. Clones were sequenced by immunoSEQ multiplex PCR, and TCRdb holds only the in-frame ones, with some missing. The data show roughly 250,000 clones, just under 90% seen once. The specimen was peripheral blood. The receptors shown here come from a woman aged 40 to 50 with acute or convalescent COVID-19.

This clone came up a few times. The chain carries TRBV9 and TRBJ1-2; 9 bases map to TRBD1. The J segment lost 6 bases and the V segment lost 5 bases, leaving 8 bases of the junction unmatched. The germline CDR1 and CDR2 sequences are SGDLS and YYNGEE. The CDR3 is 14 residues long. This CDR3 reads CASRGGQGRDGYTF. The CDR3 DNA reads as TGTGCCAGCAGAGGGGGACAGGGAAGGGATGGCTACACCTTC.

This chain links TRBV15 with TRBJ2-5; maybe TRBD2 (6 bases). V was pared by 5 bases and J by 1 base, with 14 bases between. There are 15 residues in the CDR3. From germline, CDR1 is LNHNV and CDR2 YYDKDF (reference sequence). DNA for the CDR3: TGTGCCACCAGCGGCGGGGCAGGCTTCCAAGAGACCCAGTACTTC. This codes for CATSGGAGFQETQYF.

This clone was recorded once. The chain has TRBV5-1 and TRBJ1-2; D unresolved. Germline V gene sequence: CDR1 SGHRS, CDR2 YFSETQ. This CDR3 has 15 residues. V shed 0 bases and J shed 4 bases, with 13 bases lying between them. CDR3 sequence reads: CASSLVGESGYGYTF. In nucleotides, the CDR3 is TGCGCCAGCAGCTTGGTAGGCGAGTCAGGCTATGGCTACACCTTC.

The gene calls are TRBV7-6 and TRBJ2-5; 9 bases agree with TRBD2. CDR3 size: 15 residues. J was trimmed by 0 bases and V by 2 bases; bases with no gene match: 1. In germline, CDR1 is SGHVS, CDR2 FNYEAQ. The CDR3 spells CASSLLAGYQETQYF. Here the CDR3 DNA reads TGTGCCAGCAGCTTACTAGCGGGGTACCAAGAGACCCAGTACTTC.

This chain uses TRBV12-3 or TRBV12-4 with TRBJ1-1; no reliable D call. V was trimmed by 7 bases and J by 3 bases, leaving 6 bases between them. The CDR3 covers 11 residues. The CDR3 DNA is TGTGCCAGCAATCGGGACACTGAAGCTTTCTTT. Translation gives CASNRDTEAFF.

The chain joins TRBV6-5 to TRBJ1-1; 9 bases map to TRBD1. With V trimmed by 7 bases and J by 3 bases, 3 bases remained unmatched. This CDR3 is 13 amino acids long. The germline CDR1 and CDR2 sequences are MNHEY and SVGAGI. CDR3 nucleotide sequence: TGTGCCAGCACCCGGACAGGGGACACTGAAGCTTTCTTT. This codes for CASTRTGDTEAFF.

CDR3 region: CASSFLSPQTEAFF. The CDR3, as DNA: TGTGCCAGCAGTTTCCTATCTCCCCAAACTGAAGCTTTCTTT. J is TRBJ1-1 and V is TRBV27, with no clear D. V was cut by 3 bases and J by 5 bases, with 13 bases left in between. The CDR3 totals 14 residues. From germline, CDR1 is MNHEY and CDR2 SMNVEV (reference sequence).

The V call is TRBV27, the J call TRBJ1-2; D uncertain. This CDR3 has 15 residues. The germline gives CDR1 MNHEY, CDR2 SMNVEV (reference sequence). The ends were cut back, 5 bases at V and 3 bases at J, with 16 bases in the middle. This chain's CDR3 is CASSPRVPSDYGYTF. The CDR3 DNA sequence: TGTGCCAGCAGTCCTCGGGTCCCCTCGGACTATGGCTACACCTTC.

The rearrangement uses TRBV6-1 and TRBJ1-1; 7 bases match TRBD1. The V gene end was trimmed by 2 bases and the J gene end by 3 bases; junction bases not matched to a gene: 6. Germline CDR1 is MNHNS and CDR2 is SASEGT. The CDR3 consists of 15 residues. The CDR3 protein is CASSENTGEYTEAFF. In DNA, the CDR3 is TGTGCCAGCAGTGAAAATACAGGGGAATACACTGAAGCTTTCTTT.